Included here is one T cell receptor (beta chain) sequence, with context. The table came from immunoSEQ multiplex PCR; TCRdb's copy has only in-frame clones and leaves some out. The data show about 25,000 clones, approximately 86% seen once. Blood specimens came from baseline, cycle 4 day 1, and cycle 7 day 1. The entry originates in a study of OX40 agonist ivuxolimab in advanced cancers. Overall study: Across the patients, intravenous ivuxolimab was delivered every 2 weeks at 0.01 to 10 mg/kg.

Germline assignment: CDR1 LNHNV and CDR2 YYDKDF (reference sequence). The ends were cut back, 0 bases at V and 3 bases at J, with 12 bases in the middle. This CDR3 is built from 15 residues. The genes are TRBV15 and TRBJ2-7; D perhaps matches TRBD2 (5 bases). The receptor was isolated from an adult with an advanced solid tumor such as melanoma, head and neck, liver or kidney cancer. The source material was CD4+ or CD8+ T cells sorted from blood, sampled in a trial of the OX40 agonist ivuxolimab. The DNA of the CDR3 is TGTGCCACCAGCAGAGAAGGAGCGGAAGACTACGAGCAGTACTTC. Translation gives CATSREGAEDYEQYF.